These 27 T cell receptor beta chains were sequenced from one sample in a study of T cells in Graves' hyperthyroidism and ophthalmopathy. Researchers amplified the TCR beta CDR3 regions from RNA transcripts. The HTBI primer set served for first-round RT-PCR of the TCR CDR3. TCRdb re-analysed the multiplex PCR reads in MiXCR, keeping a single row per CDR3 protein. Altogether around 240,000 distinct CDR3 sequences are present, approximately 16% being singletons, with the ten largest covering under 35%. Sequencing was done on a sample of blood. These receptors originate from a woman aged 18-35 years with Graves' ophthalmopathy.

This clonotype was observed many times. This rearrangement joins TRBV7-2 to TRBJ1-5, with 10 bases matching TRBD1. V was pared by 5 bases and J by 7 bases, with 5 bases of the junction left unmatched. Germline loops: CDR1 SGHTA, CDR2 FQGNSA. CDR3 length equals 14 residues. This chain's CDR3 is CASSPRTGGQPQHF. The CDR3 nucleotides read TGTGCCAGCAGCCCTCGGACAGGGGGACAGCCCCAGCATTTT.

As to this clonotype: An end of the junction differs from the germline gene, which may be a read error. This chain uses TRBV11-2 with TRBJ2-1; 11 positions match TRBD2. Germline lookup yields CDR1 SGHAT and CDR2 FQNNGV. The CDR3 length is 19 residues. For the CDR3, the DNA is TGCGCCAGCAGCCTAGCGCCCCATGGGACTAGCGGCCCGACAAATGAGCAGTTCTTC. This gives the protein CASSLAPHGTSGPTNEQFF.

V and J are TRBV3-1 and TRBJ2-3; 9 positions agree with TRBD2. J was trimmed by 2 bases and V by 3 bases; bases with no gene match: 6. The CDR3 sequence is 16 residues long. In germline, CDR1 is LGHDT, CDR2 YNNKEL (reference sequence). The CDR3 is CASSQGAGGPTDTQYF. The CDR3 DNA reads as TGTGCCAGCAGCCAGGGTGCGGGGGGGCCCACAGATACGCAGTATTTT.

This clonotype has a count of ten or more. This sequence joins TRBV29-1 and TRBJ2-1; 8 bases fit TRBD2. V lost 4 bases and J lost 9; bases outside the gene matches: 8. CDR1 SQVTM and CDR2 ANQGSEA come from the germline V gene. This CDR3 region has 13 residues. The CDR3 DNA reads as TGCAGCGTTGGGGCGGGGGGTCTAGGTGAGCAGTTCTTC. Its translation is CSVGAGGLGEQFF.

A few counts support this clonotype. The chain is built from TRBV6-1 and TRBJ1-5; no clear D gene. Trimming pared 8 bases from V and 4 bases from J, leaving 15 bases between. The CDR3 is 14 amino acids. The germline V gene encodes CDR1 MNHNS and CDR2 SASEGT. The CDR3 spells CASSPRAENQPQHF. CDR3 in DNA: TGTGCCAGCTCCCCTCGGGCAGAGAATCAGCCCCAGCATTTT.

The rearrangement uses TRBV19 and TRBJ1-4; 9 bases are a match to TRBD1. Germline V gene lookup returns CDR1 LNHDA and CDR2 SQIVND (reference sequence). The CDR3 length is 14 residues. V shed 5 bases, J shed 7 bases, and the junction held 5 bases outside the gene matches. For the CDR3, the DNA is TGTGCCAGTAGTTCACAGGGGGCGCCTGAAAAACTGTTTTTT. It encodes CASSSQGAPEKLFF.

This chain connects TRBV28 to TRBJ1-1; TRBD1 aligns across 8 bases. Trimming took 1 base from V and 0 from J; bases not matched to a gene: 7. Per the germline V gene, CDR1 is MDHEN and CDR2 is SYDVKM. The CDR3 is 17 residues long. CDR3: CASSLFRGLVLNTEAFF. CDR3 bases: TGTGCCAGCAGTTTATTCAGGGGGCTGGTATTGAACACTGAAGCTTTCTTT.

This clonotype was detected ten times or more. The chain is built from TRBV20-1 and TRBJ1-1; D is undetermined. V lost 5 bases and J lost 6, with 13 bases in between. In germline, CDR1 is DFQATT, CDR2 SNEGSKA (reference sequence). The CDR3 runs to 12 residues. In DNA, the CDR3 is TGCAGTGCTCTTAATCGAGCCCCTGAAGCTTTCTTT. It yields the protein CSALNRAPEAFF.

This clonotype showed up many times. The chain couples TRBV5-6 to TRBJ1-6; 9 bases are shared with TRBD1. The CDR3 is made up of 14 amino acids. V lost 4 bases and J lost 7; bases outside the gene matches: 3. CDR1 SGHDT and CDR2 YYEEEE come from the germline V gene. The CDR3 DNA is TGTGCCAGCAGCATAGGGACAGGGAATTCACCCCTCCACTTT. It is translated as CASSIGTGNSPLHF. The variable domain in full, with the rest retrieved from reference TRBV5-6 and TRBJ1-6, is DAGVTQSPTHLIKTRGQQVTLRCSPKSGHDTVSWYQQALGQGPQFIFQYYEEEERQRGNFPDRFSGHQFPNYSSELNVNALLLGDSALYLCASSIGTGNSPLHFGNGTRLTVT.

This clonotype was counted ten times or more. The V and J genes are TRBV18 and TRBJ2-1; D is undetermined. Germline CDR1 reads KGHSH; CDR2 reads LQKENI. This CDR3 comprises 13 residues. V dropped 3 bases and J dropped 4 bases, with 7 bases sitting between them. CDR3: CASSPTGYNEQFF. DNA for the CDR3: TGTGCCAGCTCACCGACCGGGTACAATGAGCAGTTCTTC.

This clonotype was detected many times. The chain uses TRBV27 and TRBJ2-7; 7 nucleotides match TRBD2. This CDR3 contains 14 residues. Germline CDR1 and CDR2: MNHEY and SMNVEV (reference sequence). V shed 5 bases and J 2 bases; nucleotides not matched to a gene: 6. For the CDR3, the DNA is TGTGCCAGCAGTCTAGCGGTAGACGCCTACGAGCAGTACTTC. Protein: CASSLAVDAYEQYF.

In this sample, this clonotype turned up many times. V is TRBV5-1 and J is TRBJ2-7; 9 bases align to TRBD1. Germline V gene data show CDR1 as SGHRS and CDR2 as YFSETQ. With V trimmed by 5 bases and J by 6 bases, 9 bases remained unmatched. The CDR3 has 14 amino acids. CDR3 DNA sequence: TGCGCCAGCAGAATACAGGGGGCGCGAGGCGAGCAGTACTTC. This codes for CASRIQGARGEQYF.

About this clonotype: A much larger clone is a single base away; this may be a read error. The chain combines TRBV7-9 with TRBJ1-5, with D possibly matching TRBD1 (5 bases). Germline V gene data show CDR1 as SEHNR and CDR2 as FQNEAQ (reference sequence). CDR3 length: 14 residues. CDR3 DNA: TGTGCCGGCAGCTCGGGACCGCGATATCAGCCCCAGCATTTT. Its translation: CAGSSGPRYQPQHF.

This clonotype was observed many times. The V call is TRBV2, the J call TRBJ1-2, with 7 bases identical to TRBD1. The CDR3 consists of 11 residues. Germline CDR1 reads SNHLY; CDR2 reads FYNNEI. V gave up 6 bases and J gave up 10 bases; unmatched junction bases: 5. This CDR3 is CASRQGGFYTF. CDR3 coding DNA: TGTGCCAGCAGGCAGGGGGGCTTCTACACCTTC.

In its sample, this clonotype was seen many times. This chain links TRBV30 with TRBJ2-2; 9 nucleotides match TRBD2. The germline V gene encodes CDR1 GTSNPN and CDR2 SVGIG (reference sequence). This CDR3 is built from 14 residues. With 5 bases clipped from V and 5 bases from J, the junction kept 6 bases outside the gene matches. The CDR3 sequence is CAWRGLAWTGELFF. DNA of the CDR3: TGTGCCTGGCGGGGACTAGCTTGGACCGGGGAGCTGTTTTTT. Based on the CDR3 plus reference TRBV30 and TRBJ2-2, the full variable domain is SQTIHQWPATLVQPVGSPLSLECTVEGTSNPNLYWYRQAAGRGLQLLFYSVGIGQISSEVPQNLSASRPQDRQFILSSKKLLLSDSGFYLCAWRGLAWTGELFFGEGSRLTVL.

This clonotype was found a few times. The chain recombines TRBV5-1 with TRBJ2-5; D gene unclear. Trimming took off 0 bases at V and 5 bases at J, with 17 bases between the two ends. There are 16 residues in the CDR3. Per the germline V gene, CDR1 is SGHRS and CDR2 is YFSETQ. This CDR3 is CASSLEGFRSSETQYF. Here the CDR3 DNA reads TGCGCCAGCAGCTTGGAGGGCTTCCGTAGTTCGGAGACCCAGTACTTC.

This clonotype came up a few times. This chain connects TRBV7-9 to TRBJ2-1, with 13 bases identical to TRBD2. This CDR3 has 16 amino acids. V gave up 6 bases and J gave up 6 bases; unmatched junction bases: 8. The germline gives CDR1 SEHNR, CDR2 FQNEAQ (reference sequence). CDR3 nucleotide sequence: TGTGCCAGCAGAGGACAAAGGACTAGCGGGAGCAATGAGCAGTTCTTC. Amino acid sequence: CASRGQRTSGSNEQFF.

There are many counts of this clonotype. The rearrangement links TRBV6-1 to TRBJ2-1; D is perhaps TRBD2 (6 bases). The CDR3 has 16 amino acids. With 7 bases removed from V and 7 bases from J, the gap between germline ends came to 23 bases. The germline V gene has CDR1 MNHNS and CDR2 SASEGT. DNA for the CDR3: TGTGCCAGCACCACAAAGGCGAGCGGGCCTTCAAATGAGCAGTTCTTC. Amino acid sequence: CASTTKASGPSNEQFF.

The chain links TRBV7-3 to TRBJ2-1; 12 bases line up with TRBD2. TRBJ2-7 explains the end of the DNA better; the J call may be wrong. CDR3 size: 15 residues. Germline V CDR1 and CDR2: SGHTA, FQGTGA. In DNA, the CDR3 is TGTGCCAGCAGCCATCCTAGCGGGGGGGTCAATGAGCAGTACTTC. Translated: CASSHPSGGVNEQYF.

This clonotype was seen many times. The chain combines TRBV12-3 or TRBV12-4 with TRBJ2-5, with D maybe TRBD1 (8 bases). With 6 bases removed from V and 5 bases from J, the gap between germline ends came to 16 bases. The CDR3 is 14 amino acids. This CDR3 is CASRRNRGGETQYF. The DNA for the CDR3 is TGTGCCAGCAGACGTAACAGGGGGGGTGAGACCCAGTACTTC.

This clonotype was detected ten times or more. V usage is TRBV3-1 and J usage is TRBJ2-7, with TRBD2 identical over 11 bases. The V and J ends lost 2 bases and 0 bases, in that order; junction bases with no gene match: 6. The germline CDR1 and CDR2 sequences are LGHDT and YNNKEL (reference sequence). The length of the CDR3 is 17 residues. The CDR3, as DNA: TGTGCCAGCAGCCAACGTACTAGCGGGGGTTTCTCCTACGAGCAGTACTTC. It specifies CASSQRTSGGFSYEQYF.

As concerns this clonotype: A read error may be the cause here, since a much bigger clone is one base away. This chain uses TRBV7-9 with TRBJ1-1; D possibly corresponds to TRBD1 (6 bases). This CDR3 is built from 14 residues. Germline V CDR1 and CDR2: SEHNR, FQNEAQ (reference sequence). This CDR3 reads CASSLRGWDTEASF. The CDR3 DNA is TGTGCCAGCAGCTTGCGGGGCTGGGACACTGAAGCTTCCTTT.

This clonotype showed up many times. The CDR3 DNA reads TGTGCCAGTAGTACGGGACTAGCCCAGGGGGTCAATGAGCAGTTCTTC. This gives the protein CASSTGLAQGVNEQFF. V gene TRBV19 combines with J gene TRBJ2-1, with 9 bases that match TRBD2. The length of the CDR3 is 16 residues. Germline V lookup: CDR1 LNHDA, CDR2 SQIVND (reference sequence). Trimming took 4 bases from V and 6 from J; bases not matched to a gene: 10.

The rearrangement joins TRBV28 to TRBJ2-7; 10 bases map to TRBD1. Losses at the gene ends were 4 bases for V and 5 bases for J; bases not matched to a gene: 8. Germline V gene data show CDR1 as MDHEN and CDR2 as SYDVKM. The CDR3 spans 15 residues. CDR3 loop: CASSSLGTGDNEQYF. The CDR3, as DNA: TGTGCCAGCAGTTCTCTCGGGACAGGGGACAACGAGCAGTACTTC.

This chain uses TRBV18 with TRBJ1-2, with D maybe TRBD1 (6 bases). The CDR3 loop spans 13 amino acids. The V end was cut by 0 bases, the J end by 7 bases, with 9 bases between. Germline V lookup: CDR1 KGHSH, CDR2 LQKENI. DNA for the CDR3: TGTGCCAGCTCACCACCAACAGGGATTGGCTACACCTTC. It codes for CASSPPTGIGYTF.

This clonotype showed up many times. The gene calls are TRBV5-1 and TRBJ2-1, with D unclear. CDR3 size: 15 residues. Germline loops: CDR1 SGHRS, CDR2 YFSETQ. Trimming stripped 0 bases from V and 6 bases from J, with 13 bases between. The CDR3: CASSLVGPGGNEQFF. The CDR3 DNA reads TGCGCCAGCAGCTTGGTCGGTCCCGGTGGCAATGAGCAGTTCTTC.

This clonotype was detected many times. The chain joins TRBV4-2 to TRBJ1-3; TRBD1 might be the D (6 bases). This CDR3 comprises 15 residues. Per the germline V gene, CDR1 is LGHNA and CDR2 is YNFKEQ. Trimming cost V 1 base and J 4 bases, with 11 bases left between them. The CDR3 is CASSQADRSGNTIYF. The DNA for the CDR3 is TGTGCCAGCAGCCAAGCCGACAGGTCAGGAAACACCATATATTTT.